This T cell receptor (beta chain) was recorded in a study of TET2 disruption in CD19-targeted CAR T cells. V gave up 4 bases and J gave up 1 base; unmatched junction bases: 4. This CDR3 spans 14 amino acids. CDR1 SGHRS and CDR2 YFSETQ come from the germline V gene. Comment on this clone: Antigen unknown. The CDR3 end is not reached by the read, which stops 3 residues before it; the germline J gene fills it in.

Sequencing used immunoSEQ multiplex PCR; TCRdb keeps in-frame clones, though not all of them. Its table lists around 27,000 clones. Treatment defined: autologous CTL019 cells: CD19 CAR with 4-1BB and CD3 zeta domains. The V call is TRBV5-1, the J call TRBJ2-5; TRBD1 matches at 7 bases. Sequencing used CD8- CAR+ T cells sorted from cultured blood T cells, obtained for CD19 CAR T cell therapy. Subset given: CD8-negative CAR-positive T cells from the infusion product. The clonotype originates from a man aged 70 or older with chronic lymphocytic leukemia. The CDR3 is CASSPGQTQETQYF. The DNA read from the CDR3 is TGCGCCAGCAGCCCGGGACAGACCCAAGAGACC.